The T cell receptor (beta chain) under discussion was sequenced for a study of T-cell memory formation after mild COVID-19. Germline V CDR1 and CDR2: SNHLY, FYNNEI. Trimming removed 8 bases from V and 1 base from J, with 11 bases in between. This CDR3 contains 13 residues. TCRdb redid the calling of the 5' RACE reads with MiXCR, one entry per CDR3 protein. The table lists over 300,000 distinct CDR3 sequences, 20% to 25% of them singletons. A note on this clonotype: Its antigen remains unknown.

Study observations and caveats: CD4/CD8 balance characterized clones contracting day 15 to 85, and CD4+ skew characterized later expanders.

The V call is TRBV2, the J call TRBJ1-1; no firm D call. Input material: PBMCs or a T cell subset sorted from them (not recorded which). This TCR was sampled from a man younger than 35 who had mild COVID-19 (a few samples of this study predate the infection). Cell type and time point are not known. The CDR3, as DNA: TGTGCCAGCTTGAGTGAGGCGAACACTGAAGCTTTCTTT. This sequence encodes CASLSEANTEAFF.